The clone carrying this TCR beta chain was detected a few times. Its antigen is unidentified. This sample is drawn from a study of T-cell memory formation after mild COVID-19. The study's findings and limits: CD8+ contracting clones occupied EMRA, while CD4+ ones occupied mainly CM and EM. Some clones that responded turned up in pre-infection memory, which suggests that cross-reactive memory joined in. Day 15 to 85 contracting clones showed balanced CD4/CD8; later expanders leaned CD4+.

V gave up 4 bases and J gave up 1 base, with 13 bases separating them. Germline CDR1 is MNHEY and CDR2 is SMNVEV (reference sequence). The CDR3 runs to 15 residues. TCR alpha and TCR beta cDNA libraries carrying sample barcodes and UMIs came from 5'RACE with constant-segment primers. TCRdb reanalysed the 5' RACE reads using MiXCR and keeps one entry per CDR3 protein. Here the sample spans a few hundred thousand distinct CDR3 sequences, 8.5% to 9.5% being singletons. The V and J genes are TRBV27 and TRBJ2-5; D might be TRBD2 (6 bases). Sequenced: PBMCs or a T cell subset sorted from them (not recorded which). The sequence was obtained from a man aged 18 to 35 who had mild COVID-19 (a few samples of this study predate the infection). Cell type and time point are not known. The CDR3 nucleotides are TGTGCCAGCAGTTCACCGGGACTCTCCCAAGAGACCCAGTACTTC. Its translation: CASSSPGLSQETQYF.